A single sample gave rise to the 4 T cell receptor beta chains below, sequenced in a study of beta chain features in type 1 diabetes. What was sequenced were expressed TCRB transcripts, since all of the isolated RNA had been reverse transcribed. The data were produced by immunoSEQ multiplex PCR, yet TCRdb's version contains in-frame clones alone and is incomplete. There are 300,000 to 450,000 clones in the sample; about 20% occur only once, and under 0.055% lies in the top ten. The sequencing sample was made of naive CD4+ T cells from blood. The origin of the receptors is a woman between 18 and 30 years old in good health.

The rearrangement joins TRBV19 to TRBJ1-1; TRBD1 aligns across 7 bases. CDR3 length: 17 residues. V lost 0 bases, J lost 6 bases, and 13 bases stayed unmatched. Germline V gene lookup returns CDR1 LNHDA and CDR2 SQIVND (reference sequence). The CDR3 loop is CASSIEGPGGQFAEAFF. The CDR3 DNA is TGTGCCAGTAGTATAGAGGGCCCAGGGGGACAGTTTGCTGAAGCTTTCTTT.

This clone was picked up a small number of times. This rearrangement joins TRBV30 to TRBJ2-5; D is possibly TRBD1 (5 bases). V was trimmed by 3 bases and J by 1 base, leaving 9 bases between them. This CDR3 comprises 13 residues. Germline loops: CDR1 GTSNPN, CDR2 SVGIG (reference sequence). The CDR3 DNA reads as TGTGCCTGGAGAGGTCAGGGCCAAGAGACCCAGTACTTC. This gives the protein CAWRGQGQETQYF.

The table lists this clone with a few counts. This sample also contains other DNA sequences that code for the same CDR3. This chain joins TRBV30 and TRBJ1-1; D is perhaps TRBD1 (5 bases). Germline CDR1 is GTSNPN and CDR2 is SVGIG (reference sequence). V shed 0 bases and J shed 1 base, with 9 bases lying between them. The CDR3 has 14 amino acids. CDR3 sequence (DNA): TGTGCCTGGAGTGTCTCCCAGGGGAACACTGAAGCTTTCTTT. Protein product: CAWSVSQGNTEAFF.

The chain recombines TRBV4-1 with TRBJ2-1; the D gene is possibly TRBD1 (5 bases). The CDR3 totals 13 residues. V lost 6 bases and J lost 4, with 10 bases in between. Germline assignment: CDR1 MGHRA and CDR2 YSYEKL. The CDR3 is CASRPTGYNEQFF. As DNA, the CDR3 is TGCGCCAGCAGACCTACAGGTTACAATGAGCAGTTCTTC.